Shown below are 30 T cell receptor beta chains from a single sample sequenced in a study of cytomegalovirus exposure and HLA in healthy donors. The PCR made use of 60 Vbeta and 13 Jbeta primers. Profiled with immunoSEQ multiplex PCR; TCRdb holds only in-frame clones, not every one. Of roughly 56,000 clones listed, about 89% are singletons. The sequenced sample consisted of PBMCs. These receptors all stem from a man aged 18 to 29 in good health and CMV-seronegative.

This rearrangement joins TRBV30 to TRBJ1-1; the D gene is possibly TRBD1 (5 bases). V lost 0 bases and J lost 1, with 9 bases in between. CDR3 length: 14 residues. From germline, CDR1 is GTSNPN and CDR2 SVGIG (reference sequence). CDR3 DNA: TGTGCCTGGAGTGTACGGGGGTGGAACACTGAAGCTTTCTTT. Translating gives CAWSVRGWNTEAFF.

The CDR3 is CASSYSEGGRSYTF. In nucleotides, the CDR3 is TGTGCCAGCAGTTACTCGGAAGGGGGCCGTAGCTACACCTTC. V gene TRBV6-5 combines with J gene TRBJ1-2, with TRBD1 matching over 7 bases. Trimming removed 0 bases from V and 9 bases from J; junction bases left unmatched: 7. From germline, CDR1 is MNHEY and CDR2 SVGAGI. This CDR3 has 14 amino acids.

The chain carries TRBV6-5 and TRBJ1-2; TRBD1 is a possible D gene (5 bases). Germline V gene data show CDR1 as MNHEY and CDR2 as SVGAGI. V was pared by 4 bases and J by 4 bases, with 16 bases between. The CDR3 is 15 amino acids. The chain's CDR3 is CASSLPGLGTYGYTF. CDR3 coding DNA: TGTGCCAGCAGTTTGCCAGGGTTAGGTACCTATGGCTACACCTTC.

The chain links TRBV5-6 to TRBJ1-2, with a weak D call TRBD1 (6 bases). V shed 5 bases and J shed 2 bases, with 19 bases lying between them. The germline V gene has CDR1 SGHDT and CDR2 YYEEEE. The CDR3 has 16 amino acids. The CDR3 DNA reads as TGTGCCAGCAGGACCTTTTACCCGGGACAAAACTATGGCTACACCTTC. As protein: CASRTFYPGQNYGYTF.

The chain carries TRBV29-1 and TRBJ1-1, with TRBD1 matching 10 bases. V shed 6 bases and J 3 bases; nucleotides not matched to a gene: 10. The CDR3 runs 15 residues. The germline gives CDR1 SQVTM, CDR2 ANQGSEA. The CDR3 DNA is TGCAGCGTCACCCCGACAGGGGGCGGGTACACTGAAGCTTTCTTT. As protein: CSVTPTGGGYTEAFF.

The J gene is TRBJ2-7, the V gene TRBV29-1; 9 positions agree with TRBD1. The CDR3 has 14 residues. Germline CDR1 reads SQVTM; CDR2 reads ANQGSEA. V lost 5 bases and J lost 6; bases outside the gene matches: 11. CDR3 region: CSVPRTGVGAEQYF. The CDR3 DNA reads as TGCAGCGTTCCCCGGACAGGGGTCGGCGCCGAGCAGTACTTC.

This clone was counted a single time. The V call is TRBV11-2, the J call TRBJ2-3; D uncertain. This CDR3 has 12 residues. Per germline, CDR1 SGHAT and CDR2 FQNNGV. The V and J ends lost 4 bases and 3 bases respectively, with 5 bases between them. The CDR3 spells CASSSSTDTQYF. The CDR3 DNA reads TGTGCCAGCAGCTCTTCGACAGATACGCAGTATTTT.

V and J are TRBV2 and TRBJ2-3; weak D call: TRBD2 (5 bases). The CDR3 is 13 amino acids. V lost 6 bases and J 1 base, leaving 8 bases between the germline ends. CDR1 SNHLY and CDR2 FYNNEI come from the germline V gene. The CDR3 DNA reads TGTGCCAGCAGGTTGGAGGGCACAGATACGCAGTATTTT. Its protein is CASRLEGTDTQYF. Together with reference TRBV2 and TRBJ2-3, the CDR3 gives the full variable domain: EPEVTQTPSHQVTQMGQEVILRCVPISNHLYFYWYRQILGQKVEFLVSFYNNEISEKSEIFDDQFSVERPDGSNFTLKIRSTKLEDSAMYFCASRLEGTDTQYFGPGTRLTVL.

This rearrangement joins TRBV6-5 to TRBJ1-3; weak D call: TRBD1 (5 bases). The CDR3 is made up of 13 amino acids. Germline V gene data show CDR1 as MNHEY and CDR2 as SVGAGI. Between the trimmed V and J ends, which lost 6 bases and 5 bases, there was a span of 11 bases. The CDR3: CASSRDYRNTIYF. As DNA, the CDR3 is TGTGCCAGCAGCCGGGACTACCGAAACACCATATATTTT.

This rearrangement joins TRBV11-3 to TRBJ1-1; D unresolved. Deletions cut 5 bases from V and 7 bases from J, with 8 bases between. The CDR3 sequence is 11 residues long. Germline CDR1 and CDR2: SGHNT and YENEEA. CDR3 DNA: TGTGCCAGCAGCGCTGGCGGTGAAGCTTTCTTT. The encoded protein is CASSAGGEAFF.

V gene TRBV28 combines with J gene TRBJ2-3, with 12 bases that match TRBD2. Trimming at V came to 5 bases and at J to 4 bases, leaving 4 bases not matched to a gene. This CDR3 has 15 residues. Germline CDR1 and CDR2: MDHEN and SYDVKM. CDR3 bases: TGTGCCAGCAGTACCCCTAGCGGGGGGGCAGATACGCAGTATTTT. Its protein product is CASSTPSGGADTQYF.

V is TRBV9 and J is TRBJ2-7; D possibly corresponds to TRBD2 (7 bases). The CDR3 runs to 15 residues. Germline V CDR1 and CDR2: SGDLS, YYNGEE. Trimming took off 3 bases at V and 0 bases at J, with 13 bases between the two ends. Written as DNA, the CDR3 is TGTGCCAGCAGCGACAGGGAGGGGTACTCCTACGAGCAGTACTTC. Protein: CASSDREGYSYEQYF.

This chain uses TRBV4-1 with TRBJ2-7; 8 nucleotides match TRBD2. Germline CDR1 and CDR2: MGHRA and YSYEKL. This CDR3 has 17 amino acids. Losses at the gene ends were 1 base for V and 1 base for J; bases not matched to a gene: 9. The CDR3 coding sequence is TGCGCCAGCAGCCAAGTGGTATATCGCGGGGGGTCCTACGAGCAGTACTTC. Protein: CASSQVVYRGGSYEQYF.

The genes are TRBV25-1 and TRBJ2-5; D gene uncertain. Germline V lookup: CDR1 MGHDK, CDR2 SYGVNS. The CDR3 has 11 amino acids. The V and J ends lost 3 bases and 4 bases respectively, with 3 bases between them. The CDR3 nucleotides read TGTGCCAGCAGTGATCGAGAGACCCAGTACTTC. Residues: CASSDRETQYF.

This clone was picked up a small number of times. The chain couples TRBV10-3 to TRBJ2-2; 7 bases fit TRBD1. Germline CDR1 ENHRY, CDR2 SYGVKD. CDR3 size: 14 residues. With 11 bases clipped from V and 4 bases from J, the junction kept 10 bases outside the gene matches. CDR3 DNA: TGTGCCGGCGCCCGGGACAGAGGCACCGGGGAGCTGTTTTTT. Translated, it gives CAGARDRGTGELFF.

The rearrangement links TRBV5-1 to TRBJ2-7; 8 positions agree with TRBD2. V trimming: 7 bases; J trimming: 1 base; junction bases outside the gene matches: 10. Per the germline V gene, CDR1 is SGHRS and CDR2 is YFSETQ. The CDR3 is 15 amino acids. The CDR3 DNA is TGCGCCAGCTCCATCCCCGGGGGGGAATCCTACGAGCAGTACTTC. Translated: CASSIPGGESYEQYF. The full variable domain, completed using reference TRBV5-1 and TRBJ2-7, is KAGVTQTPRYLIKTRGQQVTLSCSPISGHRSVSWYQQTPGQGLQFLFEYFSETQRNKGNFPGRFSGRQFSNSRSEMNVSTLELGDSALYLCASSIPGGESYEQYFGPGTRLTVT.

This chain joins TRBV6-1 and TRBJ1-1; unclear D gene. The CDR3 is made up of 13 amino acids. Germline V gene lookup returns CDR1 MNHNS and CDR2 SASEGT. Trimming took 1 base from V and 3 from J, leaving 6 bases between them. The chain's CDR3 is CASSEVTDTEAFF. CDR3 DNA: TGTGCCAGCAGTGAAGTTACAGACACTGAAGCTTTCTTT.

This rearrangement joins TRBV5-1 to TRBJ1-1, with D tentatively TRBD1 (5 bases). This CDR3 region has 14 residues. V shed 0 bases and J shed 4 bases, with 10 bases lying between them. Germline lookup yields CDR1 SGHRS and CDR2 YFSETQ. The CDR3 DNA follows: TGCGCCAGCAGCTTGGCGGGGGATTCCACTGAAGCTTTCTTT. Translated: CASSLAGDSTEAFF.

This clone occurred once. The chain recombines TRBV7-3 with TRBJ2-7; perhaps TRBD1 as D (6 bases). Germline V lookup: CDR1 SGHTA, CDR2 FQGTGA. V shed 4 bases and J shed 5 bases, with 9 bases lying between them. CDR3 length equals 12 residues. CDR3 loop: CASSSGVDEQYF. The CDR3 nucleotides read TGTGCCAGCAGCTCAGGGGTAGACGAGCAGTACTTC.

There are a few counts of this clone. The chain has TRBV7-9 and TRBJ1-1, with TRBD1 as a possible D gene (6 bases). The CDR3 runs 19 residues. The V end was cut by 5 bases, the J end by 0 bases, with 25 bases between. Germline CDR1 SEHNR, CDR2 FQNEAQ (reference sequence). CDR3 in amino acids: CASSKREGQRLRLNTEAFF. The CDR3 DNA reads TGTGCCAGCAGCAAGAGGGAAGGACAGAGGCTTAGATTGAACACTGAAGCTTTCTTT.

This clone appeared a few times. The chain combines TRBV10-1 with TRBJ2-3, with TRBD2 matching 15 bases. The germline V gene encodes CDR1 WNHNN and CDR2 SYGVQD (reference sequence). The CDR3 totals 18 residues. Trimming took 3 bases from V and 3 from J; bases not matched to a gene: 7. CDR3 DNA: TGCGCCAGCAGTGACACGGGACTAGCGGGGGGAGGTACAGATACGCAGTATTTT. This sequence encodes CASSDTGLAGGGTDTQYF.

This chain connects TRBV11-2 to TRBJ2-7, with 7 positions matching TRBD1. This CDR3 spans 14 amino acids. Germline lookup yields CDR1 SGHAT and CDR2 FQNNGV. Trimming at V came to 2 bases and at J to 7 bases, leaving 8 bases not matched to a gene. CDR3 sequence: CASSLRDRSREQYF. The CDR3 DNA reads as TGTGCCAGCAGCTTAAGGGACAGATCCCGAGAGCAGTACTTC. The full variable domain, with the rest looked up from reference TRBV11-2 and TRBJ2-7, is EAGVAQSPRYKIIEKRQSVAFWCNPISGHATLYWYQQILGQGPKLLIQFQNNGVVDDSQLPKDRFSAERLKGVDSTLKIQPAKLEDSAVYLCASSLRDRSREQYFGPGTRLTVT.

This chain connects TRBV6-5 to TRBJ2-3; no definite D call. The CDR3 runs to 11 residues. With 4 bases removed from V and 4 bases from J, the gap between germline ends came to 3 bases. Germline assignment: CDR1 MNHEY and CDR2 SVGAGI. CDR3 in DNA: TGTGCCAGCAGTTCCTCAGATACGCAGTATTTT. As protein: CASSSSDTQYF.

The chain couples TRBV5-1 to TRBJ1-2, with TRBD1 identical over 7 bases. Germline V gene data show CDR1 as SGHRS and CDR2 as YFSETQ. Trimming removed 0 bases from V and 5 bases from J; junction bases left unmatched: 4. CDR3 size: 14 residues. The CDR3 bases are TGCGCCAGCAGCTTGGGTCAGGGGGTATATGGCTACACCTTC. Translation: CASSLGQGVYGYTF.

This sequence joins TRBV6-5 and TRBJ2-7; perhaps TRBD2 as D (5 bases). V gave up 7 bases and J gave up 7 bases, with 17 bases separating them. This CDR3 has 13 residues. Germline V CDR1 and CDR2: MNHEY, SVGAGI. This CDR3 is CASTSRVTEEQYF. Written as DNA, the CDR3 is TGTGCCAGCACCTCGCGGGTAACGGAAGAGCAGTACTTC.

The chain couples TRBV11-3 to TRBJ1-5; TRBD1 is a possible D gene (5 bases). Trimming cost V 4 bases and J 0 bases, with 16 bases left between them. The CDR3 runs to 17 residues. Germline-derived CDR1 and CDR2 are SGHNT and YENEEA. The CDR3 DNA sequence: TGTGCCAGCAGCTCCATATTAAGGGGTTATAGCAATCAGCCCCAGCATTTT. Translating it yields CASSSILRGYSNQPQHF.

The chain links TRBV7-8 to TRBJ2-3; 10 bases agree with TRBD2. CDR3 length equals 15 residues. Trimming at V came to 2 bases and at J to 4 bases, leaving 3 bases not matched to a gene. Germline V gene sequence: CDR1 SGHVS, CDR2 FQNEAQ. The CDR3 reads CASSLQRGGPDTQYF. The CDR3 nucleotides read TGTGCCAGCAGCTTACAGCGGGGGGGACCAGATACGCAGTATTTT.

V usage is TRBV2 and J usage is TRBJ2-3, with TRBD2 matching 8 bases. This CDR3 has 14 residues. V was clipped by 6 bases and J by 2 bases; unmatched bases: 4. CDR1 SNHLY and CDR2 FYNNEI come from the germline V gene. The CDR3, as DNA: TGTGCCAGCAGCAATAGCGGGAACACAGATACGCAGTATTTT. This gives the protein CASSNSGNTDTQYF.

V gene TRBV11-3 combines with J gene TRBJ2-5, with D possibly TRBD2 on 7 matching bases. The V gene lost 6 bases and the J gene lost 3 bases, with 11 bases spanning the gap. Germline CDR1 reads SGHNT; CDR2 reads YENEEA. The CDR3 contains 13 residues. CDR3 loop: CASRRGAEETQYF. The CDR3 nucleotides read TGTGCCAGCAGACGGGGGGCTGAAGAGACCCAGTACTTC.

This sequence joins TRBV7-2 and TRBJ1-1, with a possible D match to TRBD1 (6 bases). Trimming took 0 bases from V and 5 from J, leaving 13 bases between them. The CDR3 has 15 residues. Looked up from germline, CDR1 is SGHTA and CDR2 is FQGNSA. DNA of the CDR3: TGTGCCAGCAGCTTAGCGGGGGGCGGGGGGACTGAAGCTTTCTTT. Translation gives CASSLAGGGGTEAFF. The full variable domain, completed using reference TRBV7-2 and TRBJ1-1, is GAGVSQSPSNKVTEKGKDVELRCDPISGHTALYWYRQSLGQGLEFLIYFQGNSAPDKSGLPSDRFSAERTGGSVSTLTIQRTQQEDSAVYLCASSLAGGGGTEAFFGQGTRLTVV.